This is a list of T cell receptor beta chains from one sample in a study of read filtering for tumor transcriptome and immune sequencing. MiXCR, applied by TCRdb to the reads, yields one record per CDR3 protein. The sample contains tens of thousands of distinct CDR3 sequences, approximately 19% of which appear only once. Sample: a population of CD138-negative cells sorted from bone marrow. The origin of the receptors is a donor older than 35 with multiple myeloma. Both conserved end residues are part of each CDR3. D genes are given only for firm matches. The size entry is marked missing in some rows and otherwise reads once, few, many or a size class.

v_call	clone_size	j_call	d_call	cdr3_length	cdr3_aa	cdr3_nt
TRBV20-1	many	TRBJ2-3	TRBD2	14	CSATSGRDTDTQYF	TGCAGTGCTACTAGCGGGAGGGATACAGATACGCAGTATTTT
TRBV27	-	TRBJ2-7	TRBD1	14	CASSSGTVAYEQYF	TGTGCCAGCAGTTCCGGGACAGTAGCTTACGAGCAGTACTTC
TRBV4-1	many	TRBJ2-2	TRBD1	18	CASSQDKTPGQGAGELFF	TGCGCCAGCAGCCAAGATAAGACTCCGGGACAGGGGGCCGGGGAGCTGTTTTTT
TRBV12-3/TRBV12-4	many	TRBJ2-5	-	14	CASRPGELQETQYF	TGTGCCAGCAGACCGGGGGAGCTCCAAGAGACCCAGTACTTC
TRBV4-1	medium-sized	TRBJ2-1	-	16	CASSQDGGGRDNEQFF	TGCGCCAGCAGCCAAGATGGGGGGGGCCGAGATAATGAGCAGTTCTTC
TRBV6-6	many	TRBJ2-5	-	13	CASSYDNQETQYF	TGTGCCAGCAGTTATGACAACCAAGAGACCCAGTACTTC
TRBV29-1	many	TRBJ2-7	TRBD2	13	CSVEVLGRDEQYF	TGCAGCGTTGAAGTACTCGGGAGGGACGAGCAGTACTTC
TRBV5-4	many	TRBJ2-3	TRBD2	15	CASSASGRAIDTQYF	TGTGCCAGCAGCGCTAGCGGGAGGGCCATAGATACGCAGTATTTT
TRBV20-1	many	TRBJ2-2	-	14	CSARSLVSTGELFF	TGCAGTGCTAGGTCACTAGTGAGCACCGGGGAGCTGTTTTTT
TRBV4-1	many	TRBJ2-3	-	15	CASSSVEGRRGTQYF	TGCGCCAGCAGCTCTGTCGAGGGGCGCAGGGGTACGCAGTATTTT
TRBV18	many	TRBJ1-4	-	16	CASSPNTLATNEKLFF	TGTGCCAGCTCACCCAACACCCTTGCAACTAATGAAAAACTGTTTTTT
TRBV7-6	many	TRBJ2-3	TRBD2	16	CASSLVGTSLADTQYF	TGTGCCAGCAGCTTAGTCGGGACTAGCTTGGCAGATACGCAGTATTTT
TRBV6-2/TRBV6-3	many	TRBJ2-1	-	15	CASASGQRDTNEQFF	TGTGCCAGCGCCTCGGGCCAGCGGGACACCAATGAGCAGTTCTTC
TRBV20-1	-	TRBJ2-7	TRBD2	19	CSASMLVPSGRSVAEGQYF	TGCAGTGCTAGTATGTTGGTCCCTAGCGGGAGGAGTGTTGCAGAAGGGCAGTACTTC
TRBV4-2	medium-sized	TRBJ2-1	-	15	CASSQDPDRYNEQFF	TGTGCCAGCAGCCAAGACCCAGACAGGTACAATGAGCAGTTCTTC
TRBV4-1	many	TRBJ2-3	-	17	CASSQASGAASTDTQYF	TGCGCCAGCAGCCAGGCATCGGGGGCAGCTAGCACAGATACGCAGTATTTT
TRBV2	many	TRBJ2-7	TRBD1	15	CASSVLGQESYEQYF	TGTGCCAGCAGTGTGCTGGGACAGGAAAGCTACGAGCAGTACTTC
TRBV20-1	many	TRBJ2-1	TRBD2	14	CSASPSGRGNEQFF	TGCAGTGCTAGCCCTAGCGGGAGGGGAAATGAGCAGTTCTTC
TRBV7-9	-	TRBJ1-2	-	13	CASSPPTLYGYTF	TGTGCCAGCAGCCCCCCTACTCTCTATGGCTACACCTTC
TRBV5-1	many	TRBJ1-1	TRBD1	16	CASSPWYPGQGTEAFF	TGCGCCAGCAGCCCATGGTATCCGGGACAGGGAACTGAAGCTTTCTTT
TRBV7-9	many	TRBJ2-3	-	15	CASSSMERGTDTQYF	TGTGCCAGCAGCTCCATGGAGCGGGGCACAGATACGCAGTATTTT
TRBV29-1	many	TRBJ2-3	TRBD2	13	CSGTSGSADTQYF	TGCAGCGGAACTAGCGGGAGCGCAGATACGCAGTATTTT
TRBV18	-	TRBJ1-1	-	13	CASLKGEDTEAFF	TGTGCCAGCTTAAAGGGGGAGGACACTGAAGCTTTCTTT
TRBV20-1	many	TRBJ2-1	TRBD2	15	CSARAGLAGVHEQFF	TGCAGTGCTAGAGCGGGGCTAGCGGGAGTGCATGAGCAGTTCTTC
TRBV2	many	TRBJ2-5	-	13	CASSEATRETQYF	TGTGCCAGCAGTGAAGCCACGCGAGAGACCCAGTACTTC
TRBV20-1	-	TRBJ2-5	-	14	CSAGDLLGGETQYF	TGCAGTGCTGGGGACTTACTGGGGGGAGAGACCCAGTACTTC
TRBV18	many	TRBJ2-5	TRBD2	16	CASSPLASGAQETQYF	TGTGCCAGCTCACCCTTGGCGAGCGGGGCGCAAGAGACCCAGTACTTC
TRBV7-9	many	TRBJ2-7	TRBD1	14	CASSPTGGADEQYF	TGTGCCAGCAGCCCTACAGGGGGCGCGGACGAGCAGTACTTC
TRBV7-8	many	TRBJ2-1	TRBD2	15	CASSVRTSSSNEQFF	TGTGCCAGCAGCGTCCGGACTAGCTCCTCCAATGAGCAGTTCTTC
TRBV14	many	TRBJ2-7	TRBD2	13	CASSLAGGREQYF	TGTGCCAGCAGCCTAGCGGGGGGCCGCGAGCAGTACTTC
TRBV19	many	TRBJ2-3	-	15	CASSIRRRGTDTQYF	TGTGCCAGTAGTATACGACGCAGGGGCACAGATACGCAGTATTTT
TRBV3-1	many	TRBJ2-1	TRBD2	15	CASSRGLVGDNEQFF	TGTGCCAGCAGCCGTGGACTAGTCGGGGACAATGAGCAGTTCTTC